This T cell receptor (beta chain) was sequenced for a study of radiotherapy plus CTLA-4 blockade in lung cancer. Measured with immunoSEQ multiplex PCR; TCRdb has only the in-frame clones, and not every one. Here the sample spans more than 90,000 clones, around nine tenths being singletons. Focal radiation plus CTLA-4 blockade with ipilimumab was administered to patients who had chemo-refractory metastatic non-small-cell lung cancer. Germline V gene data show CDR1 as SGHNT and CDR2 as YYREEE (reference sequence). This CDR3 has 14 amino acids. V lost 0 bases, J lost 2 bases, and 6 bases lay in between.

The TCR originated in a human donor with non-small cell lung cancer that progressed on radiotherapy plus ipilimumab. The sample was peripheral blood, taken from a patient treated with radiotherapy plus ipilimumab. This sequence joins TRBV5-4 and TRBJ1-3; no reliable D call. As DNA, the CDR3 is TGTGCCAGCAGCTTGGACCAAGCTGGAAACACCATATATTTT. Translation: CASSLDQAGNTIYF.